This TCR beta chain was captured in a study of CD8+ T cells in alopecia areata. The CDR3 consists of 16 residues. Germline assignment: CDR1 SGHDT and CDR2 YYEEEE. The V and J ends lost 1 base and 6 bases, in that order; junction bases with no gene match: 6. Described treatment: oral pan-JAK inhibitor, 5-10 mg twice daily. cDNA serving as the sequencing template came from extracted, reverse transcribed RNA. Libraries were prepared by immunoSEQ multiplex PCR; TCRdb keeps only in-frame clonotypes and omits some of them. The sample consists of roughly 100,000 clones, more than 75% of them appearing once. The clonotype was recovered from a human donor with alopecia areata. The sequences come from CD8+ T cells sorted from blood, collected between weeks 30 and 35, from a patient treated with tofacitinib. The rearrangement joins TRBV5-6 to TRBJ2-2; TRBD2 matches at 10 bases. CDR3 bases: TGTGCCAGCAGCTTGCCTAGCGGGGGATATTCCGGGGAGCTGTTTTTT. This sequence encodes CASSLPSGGYSGELFF.